This T cell receptor beta chain was documented in a study of beta chain features in type 1 diabetes. Study findings and constraints: TCRB CDR3 length was moderately but significantly reduced in all four CD4+ subsets of Type 1 diabetes patients. Sequencing used cDNA, and cells with high TCR expression could therefore be over-represented.

As every portion of the isolated RNA was reverse transcribed, the sequencing read expressed TCRB transcripts. Clones were read by immunoSEQ multiplex PCR, and TCRdb kept only the in-frame ones, dropping some. There are 500,000 to 850,000 clones in the sample; around 15% occur only once, and just under 0.04% lies in the top ten. The germline V gene has CDR1 SEHNR and CDR2 FQNEAQ (reference sequence). The CDR3 contains 19 residues. V was trimmed by 7 bases and J by 2 bases, leaving 30 bases between them. This clone has only a few counts. Its antigen is unidentified. The receptor comes from a man between 18 and 35 years old with type 1 diabetes. Sample: naive CD4+ T cells from blood. The rearrangement uses TRBV7-9 and TRBJ2-7, with a possible D match to TRBD1 (9 bases). The CDR3 region has the DNA TGTGCCAGCACCAAAAGGACAGGGGAAGTTTTAGCGGGGACCTACGAGCAGTACTTC. Its translation: CASTKRTGEVLAGTYEQYF.